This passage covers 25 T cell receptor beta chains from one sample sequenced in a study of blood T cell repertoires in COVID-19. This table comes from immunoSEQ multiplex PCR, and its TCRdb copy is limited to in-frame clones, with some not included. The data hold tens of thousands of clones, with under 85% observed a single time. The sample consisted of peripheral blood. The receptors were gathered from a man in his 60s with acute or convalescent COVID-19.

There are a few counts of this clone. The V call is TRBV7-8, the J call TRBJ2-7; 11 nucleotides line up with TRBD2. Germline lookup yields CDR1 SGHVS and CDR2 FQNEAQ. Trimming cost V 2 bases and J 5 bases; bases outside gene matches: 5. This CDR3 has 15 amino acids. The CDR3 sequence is CASSLLAGGLHEQYF. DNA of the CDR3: TGTGCCAGCAGCTTATTAGCGGGGGGGCTTCACGAGCAGTACTTC. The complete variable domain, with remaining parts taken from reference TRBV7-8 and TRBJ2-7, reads GAGVSQSPRYKVAKRGQDVALRCDPISGHVSLFWYQQALGQGPEFLTYFQNEAQLDKSGLPSDRFFAERPEGSVSTLKIQRTQQEDSAVYLCASSLLAGGLHEQYFGPGTRLTVT.

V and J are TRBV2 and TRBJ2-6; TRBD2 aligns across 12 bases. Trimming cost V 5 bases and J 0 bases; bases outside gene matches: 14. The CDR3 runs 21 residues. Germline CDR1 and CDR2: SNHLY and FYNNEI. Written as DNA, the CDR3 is TGTGCCAGCAGTACACCCCGGACTAGCGGGACCGCTTTCTCTGGGGCCAACGTCCTGACTTTC. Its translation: CASSTPRTSGTAFSGANVLTF. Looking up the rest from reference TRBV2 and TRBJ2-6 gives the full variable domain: EPEVTQTPSHQVTQMGQEVILRCVPISNHLYFYWYRQILGQKVEFLVSFYNNEISEKSEIFDDQFSVERPDGSNFTLKIRSTKLEDSAMYFCASSTPRTSGTAFSGANVLTFGAGSRLTVL.

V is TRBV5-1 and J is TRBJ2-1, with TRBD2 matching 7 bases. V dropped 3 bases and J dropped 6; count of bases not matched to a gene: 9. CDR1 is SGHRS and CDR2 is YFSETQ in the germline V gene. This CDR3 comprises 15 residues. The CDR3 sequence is CASSSGLGTINEQFF. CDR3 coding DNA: TGCGCCAGCAGCTCAGGCCTCGGGACTATCAATGAGCAGTTCTTC.

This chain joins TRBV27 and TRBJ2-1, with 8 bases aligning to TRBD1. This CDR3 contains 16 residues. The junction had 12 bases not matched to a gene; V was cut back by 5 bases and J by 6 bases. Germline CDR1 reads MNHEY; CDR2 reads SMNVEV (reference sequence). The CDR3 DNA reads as TGTGCCAGCAGTCCATTCTGGACAGGGATGAGCAATGAGCAGTTCTTC. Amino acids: CASSPFWTGMSNEQFF.

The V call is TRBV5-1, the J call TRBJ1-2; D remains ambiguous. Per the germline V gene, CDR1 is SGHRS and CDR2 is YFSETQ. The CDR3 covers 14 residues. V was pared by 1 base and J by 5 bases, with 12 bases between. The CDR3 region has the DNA TGCGCCAGCAGCTTGCTTGGGCGGGATTATGGCTACACCTTC. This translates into CASSLLGRDYGYTF.

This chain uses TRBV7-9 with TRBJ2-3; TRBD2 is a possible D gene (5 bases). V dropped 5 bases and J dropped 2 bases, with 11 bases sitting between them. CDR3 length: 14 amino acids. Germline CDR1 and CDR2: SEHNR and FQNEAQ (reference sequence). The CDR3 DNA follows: TGTGCCAGCAGCCCCCGGGGAGTCACAGATACGCAGTATTTT. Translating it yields CASSPRGVTDTQYF.

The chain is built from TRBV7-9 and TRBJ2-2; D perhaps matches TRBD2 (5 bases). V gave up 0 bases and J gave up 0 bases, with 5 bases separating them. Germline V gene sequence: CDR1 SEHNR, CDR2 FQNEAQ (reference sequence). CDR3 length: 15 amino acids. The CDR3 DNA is TGTGCCAGCAGCTTAGCGGGAGCGAACACCGGGGAGCTGTTTTTT. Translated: CASSLAGANTGELFF.

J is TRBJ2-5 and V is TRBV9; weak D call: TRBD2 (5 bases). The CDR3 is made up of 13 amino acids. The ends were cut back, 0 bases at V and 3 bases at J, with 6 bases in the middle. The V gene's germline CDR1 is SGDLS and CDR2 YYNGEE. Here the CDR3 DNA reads TGTGCCAGCAGCGTAGTGGAGGAAGAGACCCAGTACTTC. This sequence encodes CASSVVEEETQYF.

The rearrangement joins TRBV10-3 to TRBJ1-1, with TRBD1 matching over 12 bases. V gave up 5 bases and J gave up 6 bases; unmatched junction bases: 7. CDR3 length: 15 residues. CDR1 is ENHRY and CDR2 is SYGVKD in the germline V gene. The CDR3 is CAISSEGQGAAEAFF. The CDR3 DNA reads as TGTGCCATCAGTTCCGAGGGACAGGGGGCGGCTGAAGCTTTCTTT.

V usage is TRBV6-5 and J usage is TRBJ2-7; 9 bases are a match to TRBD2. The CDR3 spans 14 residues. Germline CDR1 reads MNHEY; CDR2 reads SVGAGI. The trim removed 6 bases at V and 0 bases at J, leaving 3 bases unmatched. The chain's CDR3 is CASRWGLASYEQYF. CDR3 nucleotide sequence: TGTGCCAGCAGATGGGGACTAGCCTCCTACGAGCAGTACTTC.

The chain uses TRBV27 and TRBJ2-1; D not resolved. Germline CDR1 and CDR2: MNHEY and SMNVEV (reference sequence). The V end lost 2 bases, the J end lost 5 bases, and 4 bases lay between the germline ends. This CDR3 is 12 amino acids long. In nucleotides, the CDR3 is TGTGCCAGCAGTTTAATAAACAATGAGCAGTTCTTC. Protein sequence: CASSLINNEQFF.

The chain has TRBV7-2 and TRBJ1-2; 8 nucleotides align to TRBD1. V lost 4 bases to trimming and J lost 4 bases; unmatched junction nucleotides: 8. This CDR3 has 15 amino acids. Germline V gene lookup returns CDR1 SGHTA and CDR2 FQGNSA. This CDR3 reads CASSSGGVLTYGYTF. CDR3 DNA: TGTGCCAGCAGCTCAGGGGGCGTCCTCACCTATGGCTACACCTTC.

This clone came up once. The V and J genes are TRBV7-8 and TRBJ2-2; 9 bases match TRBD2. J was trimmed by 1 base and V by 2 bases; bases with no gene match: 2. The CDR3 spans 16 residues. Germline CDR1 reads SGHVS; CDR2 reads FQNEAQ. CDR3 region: CASSLTAGGNTGELFF. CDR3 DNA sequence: TGTGCCAGCAGCTTAACAGCGGGGGGGAACACCGGGGAGCTGTTTTTT. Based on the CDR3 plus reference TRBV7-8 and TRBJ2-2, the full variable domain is GAGVSQSPRYKVAKRGQDVALRCDPISGHVSLFWYQQALGQGPEFLTYFQNEAQLDKSGLPSDRFFAERPEGSVSTLKIQRTQQEDSAVYLCASSLTAGGNTGELFFGEGSRLTVL.

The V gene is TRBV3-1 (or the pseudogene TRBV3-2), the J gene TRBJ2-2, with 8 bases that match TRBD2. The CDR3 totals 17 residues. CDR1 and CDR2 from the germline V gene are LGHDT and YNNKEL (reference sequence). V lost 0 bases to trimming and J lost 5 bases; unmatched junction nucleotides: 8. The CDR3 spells CASSQDGTRGGTGELFF. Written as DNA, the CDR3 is TGTGCCAGCAGCCAAGATGGGACTAGGGGGGGGACCGGGGAGCTGTTTTTT.

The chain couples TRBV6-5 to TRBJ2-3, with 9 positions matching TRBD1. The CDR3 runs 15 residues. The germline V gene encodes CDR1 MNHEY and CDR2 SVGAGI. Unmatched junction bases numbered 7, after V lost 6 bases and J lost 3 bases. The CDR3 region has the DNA TGTGCCAGCAGCACCGGGACAGGGCATACAGATACGCAGTATTTT. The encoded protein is CASSTGTGHTDTQYF.

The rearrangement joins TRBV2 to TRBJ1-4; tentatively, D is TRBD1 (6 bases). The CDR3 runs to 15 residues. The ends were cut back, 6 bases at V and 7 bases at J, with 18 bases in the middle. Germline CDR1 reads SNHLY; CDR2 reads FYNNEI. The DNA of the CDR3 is TGTGCCAGCAGCCGAGGGGGGGGTCTGGGTGAAAAACTGTTTTTT. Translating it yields CASSRGGGLGEKLFF.

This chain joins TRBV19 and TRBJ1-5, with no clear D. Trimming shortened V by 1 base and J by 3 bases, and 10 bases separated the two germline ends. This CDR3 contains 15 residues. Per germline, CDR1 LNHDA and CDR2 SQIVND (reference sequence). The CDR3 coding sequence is TGTGCCAGTAGTATAGGTGGGGAGACCAATCAGCCCCAGCATTTT. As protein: CASSIGGETNQPQHF.

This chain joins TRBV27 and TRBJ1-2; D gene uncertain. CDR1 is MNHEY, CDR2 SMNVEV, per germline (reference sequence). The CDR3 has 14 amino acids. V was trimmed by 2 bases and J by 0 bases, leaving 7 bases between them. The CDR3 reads CASSLVGANYGYTF. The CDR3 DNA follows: TGTGCCAGCAGTTTAGTGGGAGCTAACTATGGCTACACCTTC.

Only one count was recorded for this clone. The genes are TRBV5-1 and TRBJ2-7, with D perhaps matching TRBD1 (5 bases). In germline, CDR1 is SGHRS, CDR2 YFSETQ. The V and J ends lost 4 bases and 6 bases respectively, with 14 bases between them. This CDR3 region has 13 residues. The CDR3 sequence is CASSPGVGVEQYF. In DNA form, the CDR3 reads TGCGCCAGCAGCCCTGGGGTAGGGGTCGAGCAGTACTTC.

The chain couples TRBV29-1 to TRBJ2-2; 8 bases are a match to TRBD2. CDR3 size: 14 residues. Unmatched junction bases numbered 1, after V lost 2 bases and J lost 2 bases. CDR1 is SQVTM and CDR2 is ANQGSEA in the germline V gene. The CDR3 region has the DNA TGCAGCGTTGAACGGGGGGGCAACACCGGGGAGCTGTTTTTT. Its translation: CSVERGGNTGELFF.

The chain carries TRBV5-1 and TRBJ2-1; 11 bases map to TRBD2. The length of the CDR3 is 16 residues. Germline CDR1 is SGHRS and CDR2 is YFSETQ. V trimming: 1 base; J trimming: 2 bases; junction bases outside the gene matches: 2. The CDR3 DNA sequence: TGCGCCAGCAGCTTGAGACTAGCGGGGACCTACAATGAGCAGTTCTTC. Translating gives CASSLRLAGTYNEQFF.

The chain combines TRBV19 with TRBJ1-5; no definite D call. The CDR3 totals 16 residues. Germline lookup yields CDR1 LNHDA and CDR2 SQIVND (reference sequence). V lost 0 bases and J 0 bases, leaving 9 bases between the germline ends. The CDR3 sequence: CASSIEGPYSNQPQHF. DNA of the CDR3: TGTGCCAGTAGTATAGAGGGCCCGTATAGCAATCAGCCCCAGCATTTT. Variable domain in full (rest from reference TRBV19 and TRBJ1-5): DGGITQSPKYLFRKEGQNVTLSCEQNLNHDAMYWYRQDPGQGLRLIYYSQIVNDFQKGDIAEGYSVSREKKESFPLTVTSAQKNPTAFYLCASSIEGPYSNQPQHFGDGTRLSIL.

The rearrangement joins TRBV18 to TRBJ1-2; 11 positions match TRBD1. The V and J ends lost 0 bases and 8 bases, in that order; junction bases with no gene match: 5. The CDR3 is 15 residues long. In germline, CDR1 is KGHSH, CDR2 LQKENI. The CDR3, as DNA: TGTGCCAGCTCACCACCCGGGACAGGGGGAGGCGGCTACACCTTC. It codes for CASSPPGTGGGGYTF. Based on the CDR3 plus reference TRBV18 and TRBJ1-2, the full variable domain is NAGVMQNPRHLVRRRGQEARLRCSPMKGHSHVYWYRQLPEEGLKFMVYLQKENIIDESGMPKERFSAEFPKEGPSILRIQQVVRGDSAAYFCASSPPGTGGGGYTFGSGTRLTVV.

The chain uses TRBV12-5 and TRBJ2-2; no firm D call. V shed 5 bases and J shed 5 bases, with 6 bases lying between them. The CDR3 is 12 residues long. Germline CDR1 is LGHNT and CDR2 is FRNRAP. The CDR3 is CASGTATGELFF. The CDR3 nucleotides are TGTGCTAGTGGTACAGCAACCGGGGAGCTGTTTTTT.

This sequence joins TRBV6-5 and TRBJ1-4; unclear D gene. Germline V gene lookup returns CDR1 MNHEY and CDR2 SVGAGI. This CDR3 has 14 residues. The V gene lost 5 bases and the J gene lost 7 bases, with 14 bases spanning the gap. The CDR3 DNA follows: TGTGCCAGCAGTATCGGGATCGCCGGTGAAAAACTGTTTTTT. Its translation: CASSIGIAGEKLFF.